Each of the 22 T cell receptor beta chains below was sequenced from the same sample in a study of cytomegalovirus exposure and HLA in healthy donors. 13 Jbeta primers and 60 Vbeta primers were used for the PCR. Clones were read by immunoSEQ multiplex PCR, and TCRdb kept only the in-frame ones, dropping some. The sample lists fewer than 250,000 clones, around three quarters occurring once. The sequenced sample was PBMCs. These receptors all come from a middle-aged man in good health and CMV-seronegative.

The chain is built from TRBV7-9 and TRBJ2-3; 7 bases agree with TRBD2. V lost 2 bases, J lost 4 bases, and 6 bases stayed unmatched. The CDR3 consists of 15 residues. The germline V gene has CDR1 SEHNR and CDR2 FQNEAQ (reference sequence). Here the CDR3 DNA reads TGTGCCAGCAGCTTAAGTGGGAGGGTGGCAGATACGCAGTATTTT. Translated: CASSLSGRVADTQYF.

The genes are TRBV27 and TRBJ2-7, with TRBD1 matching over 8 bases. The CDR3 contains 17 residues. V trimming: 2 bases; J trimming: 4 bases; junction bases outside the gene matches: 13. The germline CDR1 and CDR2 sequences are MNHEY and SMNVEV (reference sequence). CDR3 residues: CASSLEGPGTGPYEQYF. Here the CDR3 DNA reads TGTGCCAGCAGTTTAGAGGGACCCGGGACAGGTCCGTACGAGCAGTACTTC.

CDR3 amino acids: CASPGLAASYEQYF. The CDR3 bases are TGCGCCAGTCCGGGACTAGCGGCATCCTACGAGCAGTACTTC. V is TRBV10-1 and J is TRBJ2-7; 11 nucleotides agree with TRBD2. The length of the CDR3 is 14 residues. With V trimmed by 9 bases and J by 1 base, 5 bases remained unmatched. Germline CDR1 and CDR2: WNHNN and SYGVQD (reference sequence).

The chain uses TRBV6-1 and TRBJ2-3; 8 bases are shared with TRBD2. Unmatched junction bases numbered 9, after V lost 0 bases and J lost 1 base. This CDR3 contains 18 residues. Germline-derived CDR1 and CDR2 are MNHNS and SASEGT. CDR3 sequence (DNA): TGTGCCAGCAGTGAAGCGAGGAGGGCGGGAGGCCGCACAGATACGCAGTATTTT. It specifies CASSEARRAGGRTDTQYF.

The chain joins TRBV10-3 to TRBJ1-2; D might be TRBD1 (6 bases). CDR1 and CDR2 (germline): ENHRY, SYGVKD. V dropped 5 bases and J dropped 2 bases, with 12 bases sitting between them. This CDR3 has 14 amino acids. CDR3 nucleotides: TGTGCCATCAGTCCGGGACAAAGAAACTATGGCTACACCTTC. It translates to CAISPGQRNYGYTF.

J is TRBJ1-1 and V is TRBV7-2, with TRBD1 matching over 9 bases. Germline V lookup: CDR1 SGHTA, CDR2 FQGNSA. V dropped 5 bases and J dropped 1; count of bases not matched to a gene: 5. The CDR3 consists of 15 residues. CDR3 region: CASSPGQGRNTEAFF. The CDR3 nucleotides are TGTGCCAGCAGCCCGGGACAGGGCCGGAACACTGAAGCTTTCTTT.

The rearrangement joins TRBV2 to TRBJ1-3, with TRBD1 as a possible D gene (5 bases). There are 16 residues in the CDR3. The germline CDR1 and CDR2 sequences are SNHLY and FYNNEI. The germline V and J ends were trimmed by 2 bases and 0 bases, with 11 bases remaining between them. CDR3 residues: CASSEQGVLSGNTIYF. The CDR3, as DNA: TGTGCCAGCAGTGAACAAGGGGTGCTCTCTGGAAACACCATATATTTT.

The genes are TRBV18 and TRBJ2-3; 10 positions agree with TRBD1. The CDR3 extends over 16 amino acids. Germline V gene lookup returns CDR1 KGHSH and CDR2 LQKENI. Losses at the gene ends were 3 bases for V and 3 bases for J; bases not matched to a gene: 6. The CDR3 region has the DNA TGTGCCAGCTCACCCTCGGGGACAGGGGTGACAGATACGCAGTATTTT. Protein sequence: CASSPSGTGVTDTQYF.

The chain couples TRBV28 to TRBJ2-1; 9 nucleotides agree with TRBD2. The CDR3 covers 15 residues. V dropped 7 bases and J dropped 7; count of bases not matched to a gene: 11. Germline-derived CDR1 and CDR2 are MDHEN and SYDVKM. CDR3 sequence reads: CASTPGTSMQNEQFF. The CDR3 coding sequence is TGTGCCAGCACCCCAGGGACTAGCATGCAGAATGAGCAGTTCTTC.

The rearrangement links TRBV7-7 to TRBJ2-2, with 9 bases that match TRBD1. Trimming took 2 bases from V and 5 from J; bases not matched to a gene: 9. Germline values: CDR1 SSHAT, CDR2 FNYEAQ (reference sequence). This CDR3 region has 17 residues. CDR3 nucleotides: TGTGCCAGCAGCTTAAAACAGGGGGCGCGTGTAACCGGGGAGCTGTTTTTT. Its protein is CASSLKQGARVTGELFF.

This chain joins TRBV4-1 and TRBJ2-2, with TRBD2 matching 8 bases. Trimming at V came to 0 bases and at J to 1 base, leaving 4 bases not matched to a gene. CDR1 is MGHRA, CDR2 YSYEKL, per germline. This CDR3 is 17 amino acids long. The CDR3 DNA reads TGCGCCAGCAGCCAAGATCGGGGGGGAGGGAACACCGGGGAGCTGTTTTTT. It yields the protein CASSQDRGGGNTGELFF.

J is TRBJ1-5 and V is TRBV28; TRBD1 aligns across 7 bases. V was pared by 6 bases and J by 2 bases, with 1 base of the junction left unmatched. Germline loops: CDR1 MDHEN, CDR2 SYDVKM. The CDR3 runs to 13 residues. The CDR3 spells CASRTGGNQPQHF. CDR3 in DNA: TGTGCCAGCAGAACAGGGGGCAATCAGCCCCAGCATTTT.

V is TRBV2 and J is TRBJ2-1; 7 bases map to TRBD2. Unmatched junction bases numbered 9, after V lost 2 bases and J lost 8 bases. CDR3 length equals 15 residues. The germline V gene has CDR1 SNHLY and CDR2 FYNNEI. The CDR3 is CASSEKGGRIDEQFF. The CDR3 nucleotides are TGTGCCAGCAGTGAAAAGGGAGGGCGTATCGATGAGCAGTTCTTC.

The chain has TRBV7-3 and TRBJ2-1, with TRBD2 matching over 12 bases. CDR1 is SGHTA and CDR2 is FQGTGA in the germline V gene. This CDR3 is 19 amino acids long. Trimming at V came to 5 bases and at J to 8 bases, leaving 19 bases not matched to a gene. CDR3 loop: CASSPPGSDLAGGFYEQFF. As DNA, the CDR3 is TGTGCCAGCAGCCCCCCGGGCAGTGACCTAGCGGGGGGGTTCTATGAGCAGTTCTTC.

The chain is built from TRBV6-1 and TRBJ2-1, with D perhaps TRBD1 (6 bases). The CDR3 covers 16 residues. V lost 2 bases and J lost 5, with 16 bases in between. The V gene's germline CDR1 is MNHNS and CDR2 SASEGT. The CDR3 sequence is CASSESLGQGNNEQFF. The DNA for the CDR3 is TGTGCCAGCAGTGAATCTCTGGGGCAGGGGAACAATGAGCAGTTCTTC.

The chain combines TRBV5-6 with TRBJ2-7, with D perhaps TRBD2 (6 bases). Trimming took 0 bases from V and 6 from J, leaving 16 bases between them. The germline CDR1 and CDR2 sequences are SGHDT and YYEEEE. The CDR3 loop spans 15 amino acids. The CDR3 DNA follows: TGTGCCAGCAGCTTGGAATCGCACGGGAGTTCCGAGCAGTACTTC. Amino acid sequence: CASSLESHGSSEQYF.

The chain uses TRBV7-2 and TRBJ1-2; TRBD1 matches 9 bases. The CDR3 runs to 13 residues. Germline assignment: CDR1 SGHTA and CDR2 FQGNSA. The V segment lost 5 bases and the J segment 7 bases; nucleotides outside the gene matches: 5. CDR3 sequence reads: CASSPGTGFGYTF. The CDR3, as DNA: TGTGCCAGCAGCCCAGGGACAGGGTTTGGCTACACCTTC.

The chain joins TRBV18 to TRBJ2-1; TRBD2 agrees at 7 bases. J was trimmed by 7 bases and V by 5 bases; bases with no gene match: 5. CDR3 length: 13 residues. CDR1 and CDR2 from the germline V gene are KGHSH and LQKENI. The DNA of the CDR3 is TGTGCCAGCTCATTGCGGGGGTCGAATGAGCAGTTCTTC. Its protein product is CASSLRGSNEQFF. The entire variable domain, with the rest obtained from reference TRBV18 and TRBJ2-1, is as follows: NAGVMQNPRHLVRRRGQEARLRCSPMKGHSHVYWYRQLPEEGLKFMVYLQKENIIDESGMPKERFSAEFPKEGPSILRIQQVVRGDSAAYFCASSLRGSNEQFFGPGTRLTVL.

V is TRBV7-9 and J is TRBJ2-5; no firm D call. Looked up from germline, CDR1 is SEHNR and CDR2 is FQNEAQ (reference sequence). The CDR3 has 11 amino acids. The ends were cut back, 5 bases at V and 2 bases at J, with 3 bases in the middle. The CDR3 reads CASSVQETQYF. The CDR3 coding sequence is TGTGCCAGCAGCGTACAAGAGACCCAGTACTTC.

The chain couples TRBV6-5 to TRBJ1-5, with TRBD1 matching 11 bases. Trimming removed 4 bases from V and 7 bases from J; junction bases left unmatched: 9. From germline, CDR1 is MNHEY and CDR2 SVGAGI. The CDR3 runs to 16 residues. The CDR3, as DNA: TGTGCCAGCAGTTCCGGAGGGGGACAGGGGGTACAGCCCCAGCATTTT. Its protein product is CASSSGGGQGVQPQHF.

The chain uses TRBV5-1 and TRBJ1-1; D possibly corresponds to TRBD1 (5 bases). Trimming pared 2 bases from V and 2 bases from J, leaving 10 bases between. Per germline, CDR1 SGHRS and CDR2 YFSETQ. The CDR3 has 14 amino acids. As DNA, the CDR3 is TGCGCCAGCAGCTTAGACAGTCCCAACACTGAAGCTTTCTTT. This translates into CASSLDSPNTEAFF.

The CDR3 DNA follows: TGTGCCAGTAAAAGGGGGAGTACTGAAGCTTTCTTT. Encoded protein: CASKRGSTEAFF. This sequence joins TRBV19 and TRBJ1-1; perhaps TRBD1 as D (6 bases). With 7 bases removed from V and 5 bases from J, the gap between germline ends came to 11 bases. CDR1 and CDR2 from the germline V gene are LNHDA and SQIVND (reference sequence). The CDR3 loop spans 12 amino acids. Variable domain in full (rest from reference TRBV19 and TRBJ1-1): DGGITQSPKYLFRKEGQNVTLSCEQNLNHDAMYWYRQDPGQGLRLIYYSQIVNDFQKGDIAEGYSVSREKKESFPLTVTSAQKNPTAFYLCASKRGSTEAFFGQGTRLTVV.